Listed below are T cell receptor beta chains from one sample, sequenced in a study of blood T cells in healthy people across ages. From the 5' RACE reads, TCRdb called clonotypes with MiXCR, one entry per CDR3 protein. The sample yields 1,500,000 or so distinct CDR3 sequences, approximately 42% seen once. The sample consisted of blood. The receptors come from a woman in her late teens or twenties in good health. Each CDR3 is given without its conserved first and last residue. The order of the fields is V gene, J gene, CDR3 protein.

TRBV20-1	TRBJ2-1	SARDRLAGNNEQF
TRBV24-1	TRBJ2-7	ATSDSRDGHYEQY
TRBV27	TRBJ1-2	ASSLGPNSGYT
TRBV20-1	TRBJ1-1	SAVVGGGNTEAF
TRBV30	TRBJ1-2	AWSVHRGGGYT
TRBV7-2	TRBJ1-3	ASSPTLLPFTGNTIY
TRBV12-5	TRBJ2-6	ASGSGQLFSGANVLT
TRBV6-6	TRBJ2-1	ASAPPRVSYNEQF
TRBV9	TRBJ2-3	ASSHGATDTQY
TRBV6-5	TRBJ2-1	ASSYRFGEQF
TRBV6-2/TRBV6-3	TRBJ2-3	ASSRPGLAGFKRTDTQY
TRBV27	TRBJ2-1	ASSFQGGLYNEQF
TRBV20-1	TRBJ2-1	SARVVGPYNEQF
TRBV13	TRBJ1-1	ASSQDFRGAF
TRBV7-2	TRBJ2-1	ASSADWDADEQF
TRBV29-1	TRBJ2-2	SVAHPWSGELF
TRBV7-2	TRBJ2-1	ASSLDPSRTQF
TRBV7-9	TRBJ2-7	ASTLEWAGAYEQY
TRBV20-1	TRBJ2-1	SAREWTSGYNEQF
TRBV7-3	TRBJ2-1	ASSSRSTEQF
TRBV13	TRBJ1-2	ASSPYGTGGVDGYT
TRBV7-2	TRBJ2-3	ASGGYTDTQY
TRBV12-3/TRBV12-4	TRBJ2-7	ASSLIADYEQY
TRBV30	TRBJ2-1	AWSGSSEQF
TRBV11-2	TRBJ2-5	ASRKAGTGEETQY
TRBV4-3	TRBJ1-4	ASSQDPGTNEKLF
TRBV6-2/TRBV6-3	TRBJ1-6	ASSSSNRRSRPLH
TRBV7-8	TRBJ2-5	ASSPSRDYQETQY
TRBV10-1	TRBJ1-3	ASSESLVGNTIY
TRBV6-1	TRBJ2-3	ASRRTGRFIDTQY
TRBV4-1	TRBJ2-6	ASSQDGLVLT
TRBV3-1	TRBJ1-1	ASSQDLQVNTEAF
TRBV15	TRBJ1-1	ATRREGVTEAF
TRBV28	TRBJ2-7	AGSSTIYEQY
TRBV20-1	TRBJ2-7	SARDHRRVAYEQY
TRBV30	TRBJ2-7	AWSVLGGGEKYEQY
TRBV5-1	TRBJ2-2	ASSLPPNTGELF
TRBV24-1	TRBJ2-2	ATSDRGDRGSPGELF
TRBV20-1	TRBJ2-5	SASRGVQETQY
TRBV7-2	TRBJ1-5	ASSWTYSNQPQH
TRBV3-1	TRBJ2-1	ASSQDSRRGTDRNEQF
TRBV13	TRBJ2-3	ASSSPGHRGDRQY
TRBV5-4	TRBJ1-1	ASSPQTANTEAF
TRBV27	TRBJ1-5	ASSLSGGSWVQPQH
TRBV6-5	TRBJ2-3	ASSYGPSTDTQY
TRBV6-5	TRBJ2-7	ACSYSRGASDEQY
TRBV2	TRBJ1-1	ASKPDRGTEAF
TRBV12-3/TRBV12-4	TRBJ2-4	ASSLSGRPLKEQY
TRBV11-2	TRBJ2-7	ASSIATGLSSYEQY
TRBV28	TRBJ2-6	ASSLEPGSGANVLT